This entry describes one T cell receptor beta chain. No antigen is known for it. The V end was cut by 1 base, the J end by 2 bases, with 11 bases between. Germline assignment: CDR1 MNHEY and CDR2 SMNVEV (reference sequence). The CDR3 is made up of 16 amino acids. The data belong to a study of cytomegalovirus exposure and HLA in healthy donors. About the study: Earlier results showed roughly 120 million unique TCR beta sequences derived from 150 million to 200 million T cells.

PCR primers comprised 60 Vbeta and 13 Jbeta primers. The table came from immunoSEQ multiplex PCR; TCRdb's copy has only in-frame clones and leaves some out. The sample lists about 140,000 clones, 75% to 80% occurring once. Overall study results and limits: The listing of 150 to 200 TCR beta chains classed them as cytomegalovirus-associated.

The chain uses TRBV27 and TRBJ2-2; possible D gene TRBD2, 6 bases. Sequencing was carried out using PBMCs. The receptor's source is a female donor in good health and CMV-seronegative. This CDR3 reads CASSLFGEANTGELFF. The CDR3 DNA reads TGTGCCAGCAGTTTATTTGGGGAGGCAAACACCGGGGAGCTGTTTTTT.